One sample yielded the 17 T cell receptor beta chains listed below, sequenced in a study of blood T cell repertoires in COVID-19. Some clones are missing from TCRdb's copy, which holds only in-frame ones; the method was immunoSEQ multiplex PCR. The sample gives more than 200,000 clones, 70% to 90% of which show up once; approximately 2.6% is in the top ten. Sequencing was performed on peripheral blood. The receptor source for this set is a man aged 30 to 45 with COVID-19, enrolled during active disease.

The rearrangement links TRBV30 to TRBJ2-1; 7 bases match TRBD2. Trimming at V came to 4 bases and at J to 2 bases, leaving 8 bases not matched to a gene. This CDR3 has 15 amino acids. The germline gives CDR1 GTSNPN, CDR2 SVGIG (reference sequence). The CDR3 sequence: CAWTFPSGPYNEQFF. The CDR3 bases are TGTGCCTGGACCTTTCCTAGCGGCCCCTACAATGAGCAGTTCTTC.

This chain joins TRBV27 and TRBJ1-2, with D possibly TRBD1 on 6 matching bases. With 7 bases removed from V and 0 bases from J, the gap between germline ends came to 12 bases. Germline V lookup: CDR1 MNHEY, CDR2 SMNVEV (reference sequence). The CDR3 is made up of 14 amino acids. The CDR3 region is CASNPGQSNYGYTF. As DNA, the CDR3 is TGTGCCAGCAACCCCGGACAGTCTAACTATGGCTACACCTTC.

This chain joins TRBV29-1 and TRBJ2-7, with D possibly being TRBD1 (7 bases). Germline values: CDR1 SQVTM, CDR2 ANQGSEA. Trimming took off 6 bases at V and 4 bases at J, with 22 bases between the two ends. This CDR3 has 15 amino acids. CDR3 DNA: TGCAGCGTCGCAGGGGGGCAGGGGGGTGGATACGAGCAGTACTTC. Residues: CSVAGGQGGGYEQYF.

The rearrangement uses TRBV5-8 and TRBJ2-5; TRBD2 matches 10 bases. After removal of 4 bases from V and 3 bases from J, the junction contained 6 bases not matched to a gene. Germline V gives CDR1 SGHTS, CDR2 YDEGEE. The CDR3 has 15 amino acids. The CDR3 sequence is CASSGTGTSEETQYF. CDR3 nucleotide sequence: TGTGCCAGCAGCGGGACCGGGACTAGCGAAGAGACCCAGTACTTC.

This rearrangement joins TRBV5-6 to TRBJ1-3, with no clear D. Trimming stripped 1 base from V and 4 bases from J, with 15 bases between. The germline CDR1 and CDR2 sequences are SGHDT and YYEEEE. CDR3 size: 16 residues. The CDR3 nucleotides are TGTGCCAGCAGCTTGAGTTCCGCACAGCTAGGAAACACCATATATTTT. As protein: CASSLSSAQLGNTIYF.

This clone was observed a single time. DNA for the CDR3: TGTGCCAGCAGCTTACTAGCGGGAGCGGGCGAGACCCAGTACTTC. Its protein product is CASSLLAGAGETQYF. The chain joins TRBV7-3 to TRBJ2-5; 10 positions match TRBD2. The CDR3 runs 15 residues. J was trimmed by 5 bases and V by 2 bases; bases with no gene match: 5. Looked up from germline, CDR1 is SGHTA and CDR2 is FQGTGA. The variable domain in full, completed from reference TRBV7-3 and TRBJ2-5, reads GAGVSQTPSNKVTEKGKYVELRCDPISGHTALYWYRQSLGQGPEFLIYFQGTGAADDSGLPNDRFFAVRPEGSVSTLKIQRTERGDSAVYLCASSLLAGAGETQYFGPGTRLLVL.

The chain employs TRBV5-4 and TRBJ2-2; TRBD2 is a possible D gene (6 bases). CDR1 SGHNT and CDR2 YYREEE come from the germline V gene (reference sequence). The V and J ends lost 4 bases and 11 bases respectively, with 18 bases between them. The length of the CDR3 is 14 residues. Here the CDR3 reads CASSEVGGTSELFF. CDR3 coding DNA: TGTGCCAGCAGCGAGGTTGGGGGGACGTCTGAGCTGTTTTTT.

The V call is TRBV19, the J call TRBJ2-7; TRBD1 matches at 8 bases. The junction had 11 bases not matched to a gene; V was cut back by 3 bases and J by 7 bases. The V gene's germline CDR1 is LNHDA and CDR2 SQIVND (reference sequence). This CDR3 has 15 amino acids. The CDR3 here is CASSMGQGALREQYF. The CDR3 DNA is TGTGCCAGTAGTATGGGCCAGGGGGCTCTTCGTGAGCAGTACTTC.

The chain uses TRBV11-3 and TRBJ1-1; D is uncertain. V was pared by 1 base and J by 1 base, with 4 bases between. Germline V CDR1 and CDR2: SGHNT, YENEEA. The CDR3 length is 13 residues. The DNA of the CDR3 is TGTGCCAGCAGCTTAGGAGAGAACACTGAAGCTTTCTTT. It translates to CASSLGENTEAFF.

This clone was seen a single time. The chain combines TRBV6-1 with TRBJ1-2, with a tentative D call TRBD1 (5 bases). V was cut by 2 bases and J by 5 bases, with 18 bases left in between. From germline, CDR1 is MNHNS and CDR2 SASEGT. The CDR3 has 16 amino acids. The CDR3 DNA follows: TGTGCCAGCAGTGAACCGACAGACCAAAGTGTATATGGCTACACCTTC. It codes for CASSEPTDQSVYGYTF.

The genes are TRBV19 and TRBJ1-3; D not resolved. Germline CDR1 LNHDA, CDR2 SQIVND (reference sequence). V gave up 7 bases and J gave up 2 bases, with 9 bases separating them. CDR3 size: 13 residues. The CDR3 reads CASTPGAGNTIYF. For the CDR3, the DNA is TGTGCCAGTACCCCCGGAGCTGGAAACACCATATATTTT.

This CDR3 reads CATSPTGMGSGELFF. For the CDR3, the DNA is TGTGCCACCAGCCCAACAGGGATGGGGTCCGGGGAGCTGTTTTTT. The rearrangement uses TRBV15 and TRBJ2-2, with a weak D call TRBD1 (6 bases). Trimming took off 5 bases at V and 6 bases at J, with 16 bases between the two ends. CDR3 length: 15 residues. Germline CDR1 and CDR2: LNHNV and YYDKDF (reference sequence). The full variable domain, rest sourced from reference TRBV15 and TRBJ2-2, is DAMVIQNPRYQVTQFGKPVTLSCSQTLNHNVMYWYQQKSSQAPKLLFHYYDKDFNNEADTPDNFQSRRPNTSFCFLDIRSPGLGDTAMYLCATSPTGMGSGELFFGEGSRLTVL.

The V and J genes are TRBV7-3 and TRBJ2-1, with D tentatively TRBD1 (6 bases). Germline V gene data show CDR1 as SGHTA and CDR2 as FQGTGA. With 5 bases removed from V and 5 bases from J, the gap between germline ends came to 16 bases. This CDR3 is 15 amino acids long. CDR3 amino acids: CASSPTTGWDNEQFF. CDR3 nucleotides: TGTGCCAGCAGCCCCACGACAGGTTGGGACAATGAGCAGTTCTTC. Variable domain in full (rest from reference TRBV7-3 and TRBJ2-1): GAGVSQTPSNKVTEKGKYVELRCDPISGHTALYWYRQSLGQGPEFLIYFQGTGAADDSGLPNDRFFAVRPEGSVSTLKIQRTERGDSAVYLCASSPTTGWDNEQFFGPGTRLTVL.

This rearrangement joins TRBV5-6 to TRBJ2-1; a weak D match, TRBD2 (6 bases). CDR3 length equals 17 residues. Germline CDR1 is SGHDT and CDR2 is YYEEEE. Trimming removed 2 bases from V and 2 bases from J, with 17 bases in between. The CDR3 spells CASSLISAGTAYNEQFF. In DNA, the CDR3 is TGTGCCAGCAGCTTAATTTCGGCGGGGACTGCCTACAATGAGCAGTTCTTC.

The chain is built from TRBV5-1 and TRBJ1-5; a weak D match, TRBD1 (5 bases). V dropped 4 bases and J dropped 4 bases, with 9 bases sitting between them. This CDR3 spans 13 amino acids. Germline V gives CDR1 SGHRS, CDR2 YFSETQ. CDR3 nucleotide sequence: TGCGCCAGCAGCCCGGACACTAATCAGCCCCAGCATTTT. Translation gives CASSPDTNQPQHF.

The chain couples TRBV19 to TRBJ1-1; D might be TRBD1 (5 bases). Between the trimmed V and J ends, which lost 5 bases and 8 bases, there was a span of 15 bases. CDR3 length equals 13 residues. From germline, CDR1 is LNHDA and CDR2 SQIVND (reference sequence). DNA for the CDR3: TGTGCCAGTAGTCCCGGGGGGTCAGGGGAAGCTTTCTTT. It translates to CASSPGGSGEAFF.

The rearrangement joins TRBV30 to TRBJ2-7; D possibly corresponds to TRBD2 (5 bases). Per germline, CDR1 GTSNPN and CDR2 SVGIG (reference sequence). The ends were cut back, 2 bases at V and 0 bases at J, with 14 bases in the middle. This CDR3 has 15 residues. The DNA for the CDR3 is TGTGCCTGGAGTCTTACGGGGTTCATCTCCTACGAGCAGTACTTC. This codes for CAWSLTGFISYEQYF.